These 4 T cell receptor beta chains were sequenced from one sample in a study of a mutant IDH1 vaccine in newly diagnosed glioma. TCRdb's table, derived via immunoSEQ multiplex PCR, lists solely in-frame clones and lacks some. The sample holds roughly 52,000 clones, roughly 84% seen once. For these receptors, no antigen is known. The sample's time point: week 35, safety follow-up. Vaccination comprised doses that each held 300 ug of mutant IDH1 20-mer peptide, plus topical imiquimod. Sequencing was performed on PBMCs, taken from a glioma patient whose treatment included an IDH1 peptide vaccine. The origin of the receptors is a woman in her late teens or twenties with glioma.

CDR3: CASSLTGIGGELFF. For the CDR3, the DNA is TGTGCCAGCAGCCTGACAGGTATCGGCGGGGAGCTGTTTTTT. The chain recombines TRBV6-4 with TRBJ2-2; D might be TRBD1 (6 bases). V dropped 6 bases and J dropped 7 bases, with 15 bases sitting between them. The CDR3 spans 14 residues. Germline V gene sequence: CDR1 MRHNA, CDR2 SNTAGT.

The J gene is TRBJ2-7, the V gene TRBV7-2, with D tentatively TRBD1 or TRBD2 (5 bases each). The CDR3 is made up of 12 amino acids. Germline CDR1 is SGHTA and CDR2 is FQGNSA. V was clipped by 5 bases and J by 2 bases, with 7 bases between them. The CDR3 loop reads CASSEGPYEQYF. The DNA of the CDR3 is TGTGCCAGCAGCGAGGGGCCCTACGAGCAGTACTTC.

The chain combines TRBV6-1 with TRBJ1-5; possibly TRBD1 for D (5 bases). CDR1 and CDR2 (germline): MNHNS, SASEGT. Between the trimmed V and J ends, which lost 0 bases and 7 bases, there was a span of 13 bases. The CDR3 runs to 15 residues. This CDR3 is CASSEARGDQQPQHF. The CDR3 coding sequence is TGTGCCAGCAGTGAAGCGAGGGGTGATCAACAGCCCCAGCATTTT.

V usage is TRBV19 and J usage is TRBJ1-2; D not resolved. The CDR3 has 15 amino acids. Trimming stripped 3 bases from V and 0 bases from J, with 11 bases between. Germline V lookup: CDR1 LNHDA, CDR2 SQIVND (reference sequence). Here the CDR3 reads CASSITGIANYGYTF. DNA of the CDR3: TGTGCCAGTAGTATCACGGGGATAGCTAACTATGGCTACACCTTC.